This T cell receptor (beta chain) was documented in a study of T cell responses to AZD1222 COVID-19 vaccine. Study conclusions and caveats: Most donors were white British, females outnumbered males, and clonal diversity was possibly underestimated. Spike-specific TCR breadth and depth grew following two AZD1222 doses. Nearly half of spike-specific TCRs reportedly target variant regions that are unmutated in the B.1.351 and B.1.1.7 variants.

Method: immunoSEQ multiplex PCR; TCRdb's copy keeps in-frame clones and lacks some. Found here are 130,000 or so clones, about 90% of them singletons; the top ten hold approximately 2.1%. To note about this clone: Its antigen is not known.

The ends lost 6 bases at V and 5 bases at J; junction bases unmatched: 6. The CDR3 runs 14 residues. The germline V gene has CDR1 LNHNV and CDR2 YYDKDF (reference sequence). The chain uses TRBV15 and TRBJ1-4; 7 nucleotides line up with TRBD1. The receptor comes from an adult who received the AZD1222 COVID-19 vaccine. This sample comprised peripheral blood, obtained 28 days after the second AZD1222 dose. CDR3 protein: CATRRQGSNEKLFF. The DNA of the CDR3 is TGTGCCACCAGGAGACAGGGTTCCAATGAAAAACTGTTTTTT.